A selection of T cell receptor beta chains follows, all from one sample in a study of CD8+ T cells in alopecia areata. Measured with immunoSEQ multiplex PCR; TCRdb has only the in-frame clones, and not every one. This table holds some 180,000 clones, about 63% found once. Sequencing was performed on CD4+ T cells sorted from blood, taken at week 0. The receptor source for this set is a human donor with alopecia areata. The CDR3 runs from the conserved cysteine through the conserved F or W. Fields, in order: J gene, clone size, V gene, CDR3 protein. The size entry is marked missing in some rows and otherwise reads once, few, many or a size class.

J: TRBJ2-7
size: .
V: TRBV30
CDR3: CAWSVHGGTGNEQYF

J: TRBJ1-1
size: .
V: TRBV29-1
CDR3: CSASGFQANTEAFF

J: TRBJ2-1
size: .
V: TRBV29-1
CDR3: CSVADRGIHNEQFF

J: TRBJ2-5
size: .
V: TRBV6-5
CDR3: CASSLLRGGTQYF

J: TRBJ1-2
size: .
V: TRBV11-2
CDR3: CASSLDRIGYTF

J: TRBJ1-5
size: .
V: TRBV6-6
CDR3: CASSSPGAMQPQHF

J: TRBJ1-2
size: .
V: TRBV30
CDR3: CAWSADRGLGYTF

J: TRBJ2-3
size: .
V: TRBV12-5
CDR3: CASGRNTDTQYF

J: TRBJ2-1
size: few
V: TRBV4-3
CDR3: CASSRQRNEQFF

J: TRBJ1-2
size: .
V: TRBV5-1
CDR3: CASSPGTGGYGYTF

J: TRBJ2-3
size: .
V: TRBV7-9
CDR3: CASSLVGSADTQYF

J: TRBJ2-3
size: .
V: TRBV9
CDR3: CASTVAGTTDTQYF

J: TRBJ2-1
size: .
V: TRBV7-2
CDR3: CASSLAHGNEQFF

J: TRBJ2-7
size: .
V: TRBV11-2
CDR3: CASSLAMRAEQYF

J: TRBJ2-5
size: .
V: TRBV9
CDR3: CASSVVGTTQETQYF

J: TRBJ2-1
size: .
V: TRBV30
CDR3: CAWSVGVEQFF

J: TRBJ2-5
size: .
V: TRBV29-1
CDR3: CSVGEGAGPETQYF

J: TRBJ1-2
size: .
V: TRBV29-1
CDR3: CSAKKGESGYTF

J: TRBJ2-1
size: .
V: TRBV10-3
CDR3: CAVQRTTEQFF

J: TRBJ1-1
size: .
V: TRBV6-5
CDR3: CASSRAGGTEAFF

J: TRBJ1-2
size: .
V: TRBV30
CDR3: CAWSVGIGYTF

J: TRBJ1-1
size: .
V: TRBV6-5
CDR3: CASSFGGGEAFF

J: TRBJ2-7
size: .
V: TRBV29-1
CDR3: CSVGGSLYEQYF

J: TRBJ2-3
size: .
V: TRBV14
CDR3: CASSQVRMTATDTQYF

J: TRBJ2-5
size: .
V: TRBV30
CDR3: CAWSKGGETQYF

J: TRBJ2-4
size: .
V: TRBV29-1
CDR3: CSVNSGGAEGIQYF

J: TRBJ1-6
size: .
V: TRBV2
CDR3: CASRPYSSYNSPLHF

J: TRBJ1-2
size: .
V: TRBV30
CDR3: CAWSGEANYGYTF

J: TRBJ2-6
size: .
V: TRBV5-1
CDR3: CASSGGGANSGANVLTF

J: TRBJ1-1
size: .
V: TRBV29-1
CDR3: CSVLQTEAFF

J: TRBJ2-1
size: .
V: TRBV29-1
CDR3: CSASGPSSYNEQFF

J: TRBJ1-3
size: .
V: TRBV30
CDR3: CAWMTGNSGNTIYF

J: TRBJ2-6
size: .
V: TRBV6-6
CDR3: CASSDNPVVLTF

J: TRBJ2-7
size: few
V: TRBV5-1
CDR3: CASSIGQGIYEQYF

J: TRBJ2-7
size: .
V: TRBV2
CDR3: CASASQGAWEQYF

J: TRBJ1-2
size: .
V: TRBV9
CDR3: CASSVAGYTF

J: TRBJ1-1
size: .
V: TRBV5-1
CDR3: CASTDYPNGEAFF

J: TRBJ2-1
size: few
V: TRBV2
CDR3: CASRPSGVRNEQFF

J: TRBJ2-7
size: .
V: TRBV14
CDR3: CASSQRERAYEQYF

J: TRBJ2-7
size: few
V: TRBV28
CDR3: CASSRGGNYEQYF